Below are 24 T cell receptor beta chains sequenced from a single sample in a study of metastatic and nonmetastatic thyroid tumors. TCRdb re-called the PCR reads via MiXCR. The sample gives around 30,000 clones, roughly a quarter of which show up once; roughly 15% is in the top ten. Before thyroid surgery, none of the patients had received any treatment. Sequences were obtained from blood. These receptors were taken from a female donor with papillary thyroid cancer or a benign thyroid nodule (not recorded which). Some clones in this sample may be carry-over from other donors' samples.

This clone turned up a few times. This could be a read error, since a much larger clone is one nucleotide away. The V gene is TRBV10-3, the J gene TRBJ2-3, with a possible D match to TRBD2 (5 bases). The germline V and J ends were trimmed by 6 bases and 2 bases, with 21 bases remaining between them. This CDR3 comprises 17 residues. Germline CDR1 ENHRY, CDR2 SYGVKD. In nucleotides, the CDR3 is TGTGCCATCAGCCCCCGAGGGCCCGTGGCACACACAGATACGCAGTATTTT. Translated, it gives CAISPRGPVAHTDTQYF.

This clone showed up many times. The V call is TRBV11-3, the J call TRBJ2-1, with 11 bases lining up with TRBD2. CDR3 length: 15 residues. CDR1 is SGHNT and CDR2 is YENEEA in the germline V gene. With V trimmed by 4 bases and J by 10 bases, 9 bases remained unmatched. The CDR3 sequence: CASSSGTSGGLEQFF. CDR3 nucleotides: TGTGCCAGCAGCTCCGGGACTAGCGGAGGGCTGGAGCAGTTCTTC.

The chain carries TRBV6-2 or TRBV6-3 and TRBJ1-2; no clear D. CDR1 MNHEY and CDR2 SVGEGT come from the germline V gene. V was shortened by 6 bases and J by 4 bases, with 12 bases between the two germline ends. This CDR3 comprises 13 residues. CDR3 in DNA: TGTGCCAGCAGCACAACTGAAACCTATGGCTACACCTTC. Encoded protein: CASSTTETYGYTF.

The gene calls are TRBV10-1 and TRBJ2-3, with D uncertain. Germline V gene sequence: CDR1 WNHNN, CDR2 SYGVQD (reference sequence). CDR3 length: 16 amino acids. V lost 0 bases to trimming and J lost 2 bases, with 12 bases between them. The CDR3 here is CASSESKAVITDTQYF. The CDR3 DNA reads TGCGCCAGCAGTGAGTCGAAGGCCGTAATCACAGATACGCAGTATTTT.

This chain uses TRBV9 with TRBJ2-1; D may be TRBD2 (6 bases). The length of the CDR3 is 16 residues. Trimming removed 4 bases at V and 4 bases at J, with 18 bases between. CDR1 and CDR2 (germline): SGDLS, YYNGEE. The CDR3 is CASSLDSGVIYNEQFF. The CDR3 coding sequence is TGTGCCAGCAGCTTAGATTCGGGAGTAATTTACAATGAGCAGTTCTTC.

This clone qualifies as medium-sized. The CDR3 DNA reads as TGTGCCAGCAGCTTACAGGGGGCGAATTCACCCCTCCACTTT. Translation gives CASSLQGANSPLHF. This sequence joins TRBV7-3 and TRBJ1-6; 8 positions agree with TRBD1. This CDR3 spans 14 amino acids. V was pared by 2 bases and J by 7 bases, with 1 base of the junction left unmatched. The germline V gene encodes CDR1 SGHTA and CDR2 FQGTGA. The whole variable domain, filled in from reference TRBV7-3 and TRBJ1-6, reads GAGVSQTPSNKVTEKGKYVELRCDPISGHTALYWYRQSLGQGPEFLIYFQGTGAADDSGLPNDRFFAVRPEGSVSTLKIQRTERGDSAVYLCASSLQGANSPLHFGNGTRLTVT.

Ten or more counts support this clone. One junction end does not reproduce the germline sequence, and a read error may be involved. This specimen includes other DNA sequences encoding the same CDR3. This rearrangement joins TRBV4-2 to TRBJ2-7; D uncertain. The germline CDR1 and CDR2 sequences are LGHNA and YNFKEQ. There are 15 residues in the CDR3. The CDR3 is CASSQAGPTSYEQYF. The CDR3 bases are TGTGCCAGCAGCCAAGCCGGACCGACCTCCTATGAGCAGTACTTC.

This clone is categorized as medium-sized. The J gene is TRBJ2-7, the V gene TRBV20-1; TRBD1 aligns across 8 bases. The CDR3 runs to 15 residues. In germline, CDR1 is DFQATT, CDR2 SNEGSKA (reference sequence). Trimming took 0 bases from V and 3 from J; bases not matched to a gene: 7. The CDR3 region is CSARDPRQGFYEQYF. CDR3 DNA sequence: TGCAGTGCTAGAGATCCGCGACAGGGGTTCTACGAGCAGTACTTC.

This clone occurred a few times. The chain joins TRBV28 to TRBJ2-1, with 10 positions matching TRBD1. J lost 7 bases, V lost 8 bases, and 11 bases had no gene match. Germline assignment: CDR1 MDHEN and CDR2 SYDVKM. The CDR3 spans 15 residues. The CDR3 loop reads CASHCEGQGRNEQFF. CDR3 DNA sequence: TGTGCCAGCCACTGTGAGGGACAGGGGCGGAATGAGCAGTTCTTC.

By frequency in the sample, this clone is medium-sized (0.01 to 0.1%). The genes are TRBV6-1 and TRBJ2-2, with TRBD1 matching over 7 bases. CDR1 is MNHNS and CDR2 is SASEGT in the germline V gene. With V trimmed by 5 bases and J by 8 bases, 5 bases remained unmatched. This CDR3 spans 13 amino acids. The DNA for the CDR3 is TGTGCCAGCAGTTTGACAGGGTTAGGGGAGCTGTTTTTT. Its translation: CASSLTGLGELFF.

This clone is a singleton in its sample. Sequence at one end of the junction differs from germline and may be a read error. The rearrangement uses TRBV5-4 and TRBJ2-7; D may be TRBD2 (6 bases). Germline CDR1 reads SGHNT; CDR2 reads YYREEE (reference sequence). The CDR3 spans 14 residues. The CDR3 DNA follows: TGTGCCAGCAGCAGTGACGGGGGAACCTACGAGCATTACTTC. It specifies CASSSDGGTYEHYF.

This clone has at least ten counts. The chain couples TRBV20-1 to TRBJ1-2; D not resolved. The CDR3 loop spans 14 amino acids. Germline assignment: CDR1 DFQATT and CDR2 SNEGSKA (reference sequence). Trimming shortened V by 0 bases and J by 3 bases, and 11 bases separated the two germline ends. Here the CDR3 DNA reads TGCAGTGCTAGAGATCAGCGGACGGACTATGGCTACACCTTC. Its protein is CSARDQRTDYGYTF.

This clone occurred many times. The V call is TRBV29-1, the J call TRBJ2-1, with 14 bases fitting TRBD2. With V trimmed by 0 bases and J by 10 bases, 2 bases remained unmatched. The CDR3 sequence is 14 residues long. Germline assignment: CDR1 SQVTM and CDR2 ANQGSEA. The DNA for the CDR3 is TGCAGCGTTGAAGAGGGACTAGCGGGAGTCGAGCAGTTCTTC. This sequence encodes CSVEEGLAGVEQFF.

The table lists this clone with a few counts. The genes are TRBV12-3 or TRBV12-4 and TRBJ1-1; D not certain. The CDR3 is 13 amino acids. The germline V and J ends were trimmed by 3 bases and 0 bases, with 5 bases remaining between them. The CDR3 protein is CASSLRMNTEAFF. The CDR3 DNA follows: TGTGCCAGCAGTTTGAGGATGAACACTGAAGCTTTCTTT.

This chain joins TRBV12-3 or TRBV12-4 and TRBJ2-2, with TRBD2 matching over 7 bases. This CDR3 is built from 14 residues. The V and J ends lost 4 bases and 4 bases, in that order; junction bases with no gene match: 3. The CDR3 protein is CASSSWEGTGELFF. The CDR3 bases are TGTGCCAGCAGTTCGTGGGAGGGCACCGGGGAGCTGTTTTTT.

The chain links TRBV30 to TRBJ1-2; 9 nucleotides line up with TRBD1. The CDR3 runs 14 residues. The ends lost 4 bases at V and 0 bases at J; junction bases unmatched: 3. Per germline, CDR1 GTSNPN and CDR2 SVGIG (reference sequence). CDR3 residues: CAWTRQGANYGYTF. The CDR3 nucleotides are TGTGCCTGGACCAGACAGGGGGCTAACTATGGCTACACCTTC.

This clone was detected many times. The rearrangement joins TRBV28 to TRBJ1-2; 7 bases match TRBD1. V shed 6 bases and J 3 bases; nucleotides not matched to a gene: 13. Germline V gives CDR1 MDHEN, CDR2 SYDVKM. This CDR3 comprises 16 residues. CDR3 loop: CASRNAGDRSYYGYTF. CDR3 coding DNA: TGTGCCAGCAGAAATGCAGGGGACAGAAGTTACTATGGCTACACCTTC.

This clone appeared a few times. The chain joins TRBV7-9 to TRBJ2-5; TRBD1 is a possible D gene (5 bases). V dropped 2 bases and J dropped 4 bases, with 5 bases sitting between them. The CDR3 has 12 residues. Germline CDR1 SEHNR, CDR2 FQNEAQ (reference sequence). The CDR3 DNA reads as TGTGCCAGCAGCTTACAGGGAGAGACCCAGTACTTC. It is translated as CASSLQGETQYF. Full variable domain (rest looked up from reference TRBV7-9 and TRBJ2-5): DTGVSQNPRHKITKRGQNVTFRCDPISEHNRLYWYRQTLGQGPEFLTYFQNEAQLEKSRLLSDRFSAERPKGSFSTLEIQRTEQGDSAMYLCASSLQGETQYFGPGTRLLVL.

By sample share, this clone is medium-sized. The chain employs TRBV28 and TRBJ1-2; no reliable D call. The CDR3 contains 15 residues. Germline V lookup: CDR1 MDHEN, CDR2 SYDVKM. Trimming removed 4 bases from V and 7 bases from J, with 19 bases in between. The CDR3 protein is CASSSYSSDGGGYTF. The CDR3 nucleotides are TGTGCCAGCAGTTCCTACTCATCCGACGGAGGTGGCTACACCTTC.

In this sample, this clone is medium-sized. The chain's CDR3 is CASTPLVADYNEQFF. As DNA, the CDR3 is TGTGCCAGCACCCCTTTAGTAGCGGACTACAATGAGCAGTTCTTC. This rearrangement joins TRBV28 to TRBJ2-1; D perhaps matches TRBD2 (6 bases). The germline V gene encodes CDR1 MDHEN and CDR2 SYDVKM. The CDR3 extends over 15 amino acids. V lost 7 bases and J lost 3, with 16 bases in between. Combining the CDR3 with reference TRBV28 and TRBJ2-1 gives the whole variable domain DVKVTQSSRYLVKRTGEKVFLECVQDMDHENMFWYRQDPGLGLRLIYFSYDVKMKEKGDIPEGYSVSREKKERFSLILESASTNQTSMYLCASTPLVADYNEQFFGPGTRLTVL.

The chain joins TRBV20-1 to TRBJ1-5, with D tentatively TRBD1 (6 bases). The CDR3 totals 14 residues. V shed 3 bases and J shed 5 bases, with 14 bases lying between them. In germline, CDR1 is DFQATT, CDR2 SNEGSKA (reference sequence). The CDR3 here is CSASPGGRDQPQHF. Here the CDR3 DNA reads TGCAGTGCTAGTCCGGGGGGCCGCGATCAGCCCCAGCATTTT.

This clone has at least ten counts. The chain joins TRBV11-3 to TRBJ1-1, with a possible D match to TRBD1 (5 bases). The CDR3 is 12 residues long. Trimming removed 1 base at V and 9 bases at J, with 9 bases between. Germline CDR1 and CDR2: SGHNT and YENEEA. Written as DNA, the CDR3 is TGTGCCAGCAGCTTAGGGGGCCCTCAAGCTTTCTTT. Residues: CASSLGGPQAFF.

The chain recombines TRBV6-1 with TRBJ1-5, with a possible D match to TRBD1 (5 bases). Germline CDR1 MNHNS, CDR2 SASEGT. CDR3 length: 17 residues. V shed 5 bases and J shed 2 bases, with 19 bases lying between them. CDR3 nucleotide sequence: TGTGCCAGCAGTCGCGTGTCTATGGGGCAAGGCAATCAGCCCCAGCATTTT. As protein: CASSRVSMGQGNQPQHF.

This clone appeared many times. This chain links TRBV2 with TRBJ2-7; weak D call: TRBD2 (6 bases). The germline V gene has CDR1 SNHLY and CDR2 FYNNEI. The CDR3 has 12 residues. DNA of the CDR3: TGTGCGACCGGGACTCAAAGCTACGAGCAGTACTTC. Protein sequence: CATGTQSYEQYF.